Listed below are T cell receptor beta chains from one sample, sequenced in a study of a mutant IDH1 vaccine in newly diagnosed glioma. These TCRs are of unknown antigen specificity. TCRdb keeps only in-frame clones here, not all; method: immunoSEQ multiplex PCR. Found here are some 54,000 clones, 90% to 95% of them singletons; the top ten hold 2% to 2.5%. Here the sequenced sample was PBMCs, taken from a glioma patient whose treatment included an IDH1 peptide vaccine. These receptors all stem from a man aged 50-59 years with glioma. CDR3s include the opening cysteine and the closing phenylalanine or tryptophan. A D gene is named only where the DNA matches it firmly. Rows give clone size only sometimes, using once, few, many, or a class for an expanded clone.

clone size	V gene	J gene	CDR3 length	D gene	CDR3 DNA	CDR3 protein
NA	TRBV10-3	TRBJ2-7	13	NA	TGTGCCATCAGTCCCGGGATCTCCTACGAGCAGTACTTC	CAISPGISYEQYF
NA	TRBV20-1	TRBJ2-5	9	NA	TGCAGTGCTCCGGGGACCCAGTACTTC	CSAPGTQYF
NA	TRBV5-1	TRBJ2-5	15	TRBD1	TGCGCCAGCAGCTCGCCCAACAGGGGTTCAGAGACCCAGTACTTC	CASSSPNRGSETQYF
NA	TRBV5-6	TRBJ2-7	13	NA	TGTGCCAGCAGGCTGGGCACGAGCTACGAGCAGTACTTC	CASRLGTSYEQYF
medium-sized	TRBV7-2	TRBJ1-5	15	NA	TGTGCCAGCAGCTTCAGGACATTAGATTCTCAGCCCCAGCATTTT	CASSFRTLDSQPQHF
few	TRBV6-5	TRBJ1-4	14	TRBD1	TGTGCCAGCAGTGAGACAGGGACAACTGAAAAACTGTTTTTT	CASSETGTTEKLFF
NA	TRBV2	TRBJ2-2	16	TRBD2	TGTGCCAGCAGTGAAGCGGGCACTAGCGGGCGAGGGGAGCTGTTTTTT	CASSEAGTSGRGELFF
NA	TRBV25-1	TRBJ2-2	15	NA	TGTGCCAGCAGTGAATATGGACAGAACACCGGGGAGCTGTTTTTT	CASSEYGQNTGELFF
NA	TRBV11-2	TRBJ2-7	11	NA	TGTGCCAGCAGCTCCTCCTACGAGCAGTACTTC	CASSSSYEQYF
NA	TRBV30	TRBJ2-1	12	NA	TGTGCCTGGAGTAGGGACTACAATGAGCAGTTCTTC	CAWSRDYNEQFF
once	TRBV7-2	TRBJ2-5	16	TRBD1	TGTGCCAGCAGCCCTGACTGGACAGGGATCCAAGAGACCCAGTACTTC	CASSPDWTGIQETQYF
NA	TRBV19	TRBJ2-5	14	NA	TGTGCCAGTAGTAGGGGGCGGGCAGAAGAGACCCAGTACTTC	CASSRGRAEETQYF
NA	TRBV7-9	TRBJ2-1	15	TRBD2	TGTGCCAGCAGCTTAACCGGGGGGGGGTACAATGAGCAGTTCTTC	CASSLTGGGYNEQFF
NA	TRBV6-1	TRBJ1-1	14	NA	TGTGCCAGCAGTGAAAGGGGAGGGCCCTATGAAGCTTTCTTT	CASSERGGPYEAFF
NA	TRBV5-1	TRBJ2-3	15	TRBD2	TGCGCCAGCAGTAATCCTAGCGGGGCCACAGATACGCAGTATTTT	CASSNPSGATDTQYF
NA	TRBV4-3	TRBJ2-7	17	TRBD1	TGCGCCAGCACCTACACCGCCCGGGACAGGGGTAACGACGAGCAGTACTTC	CASTYTARDRGNDEQYF
NA	TRBV9	TRBJ1-2	11	NA	TGTGCCAGCAGCGTAGAACGTGGCTACACCTTC	CASSVERGYTF
NA	TRBV7-6	TRBJ2-1	16	NA	TGTGCCAGCAGCTCCCGAGCGGGCATCACCTACAATGAGCAGTTCTTC	CASSSRAGITYNEQFF
NA	TRBV11-3	TRBJ1-1	12	NA	TGTGCCAGCAGCTTACCCAACACTGAAGCTTTCTTT	CASSLPNTEAFF
NA	TRBV4-3	TRBJ2-7	15	NA	TGCGCCAGCAGCCCTGGACGGGGGGCCAGCTACGAGCAGTACTTC	CASSPGRGASYEQYF
once	TRBV27	TRBJ2-7	14	TRBD1	TGTGCCAGCCGCACCGGACAGGGGGCGTACGAGCAGTACTTC	CASRTGQGAYEQYF
NA	TRBV30	TRBJ2-3	19	NA	TGTGCCTGGAGTGGATTACTCGGGAAGGACACTTTAGGCACAGATACGCAGTATTTT	CAWSGLLGKDTLGTDTQYF
NA	TRBV5-5	TRBJ1-5	16	TRBD1	TGTGCCAGCAGTAGAACAGGGGGGTGGGGTAATCAGCCCCAGCATTTT	CASSRTGGWGNQPQHF
NA	TRBV27	TRBJ2-5	13	NA	TGTGCCAGCAGGATGACAGTAAGAGAGACCCAGTACTTC	CASRMTVRETQYF
NA	TRBV7-2	TRBJ2-1	12	NA	TGTGCCAGCAGTACACGACAGGATGAGCAGTTCTTC	CASSTRQDEQFF
few	TRBV19	TRBJ1-5	16	NA	TGTGCCAGTAGTATAGGGGGGACGATAGGAAATCAGCCCCAGCATTTT	CASSIGGTIGNQPQHF
NA	TRBV30	TRBJ2-3	14	TRBD2	TGTGCCTGGAGTGGGACTAGCGGGAGTGATACGCAGTATTTT	CAWSGTSGSDTQYF
NA	TRBV5-1	TRBJ2-5	13	NA	TGCGCCAGCAGCGGCGGGACAGTAGAGACCCAGTACTTC	CASSGGTVETQYF
NA	TRBV7-2	TRBJ1-5	13	NA	TGTGCCAGCAGCTTTGACGATCATCAGCCCCAGCATTTT	CASSFDDHQPQHF
NA	TRBV5-1	TRBJ2-7	13	NA	TGCGCCAGCATGCGAGAAGGTTCCTACGAGCAGTACTTC	CASMREGSYEQYF
NA	TRBV7-2	TRBJ2-1	15	NA	TGTGCCAGCAGCTCGGATGCGCGGTCCTACAATGAGCAGTTCTTC	CASSSDARSYNEQFF
NA	TRBV6-1	TRBJ2-2	12	NA	TGTGCCAGCAGTTGGGGGGCCGGGGAGCTGTTTTTT	CASSWGAGELFF
NA	TRBV27	TRBJ1-5	14	NA	TGTGCCAGCAGCCTAGATAATAGCAATCAGCCCCAGCATTTT	CASSLDNSNQPQHF
NA	TRBV5-1	TRBJ1-4	14	NA	TGCGCCAGCAGCTTCTGGGCAACTAATGAAAAACTGTTTTTT	CASSFWATNEKLFF
NA	TRBV4-1	TRBJ1-6	12	NA	TGCGCCAGCAGCCAAGCTCCTTCACCCCTCCACTTT	CASSQAPSPLHF
NA	TRBV7-2	TRBJ2-7	16	NA	TGTGCCAGCAGCTTATCATCCGGGACGGAGAGACGAGCGCAGTACTTC	CASSLSSGTERRAQYF
NA	TRBV25-1	TRBJ1-4	17	TRBD1	TGTGCCAGCAGTAAGGGGACAGACCTTTTTTCGAGTGAAAAACTGTTTTTT	CASSKGTDLFSSEKLFF
NA	TRBV7-2	TRBJ1-2	12	NA	TGTGCCAGCAGCTTAGTGGATCCCGGCTACACCTTC	CASSLVDPGYTF
NA	TRBV4-3	TRBJ1-2	13	NA	TGCGCCAGCAGCCAAGGGGAGTATAATGGCTACACCTTC	CASSQGEYNGYTF
NA	TRBV7-7	TRBJ2-2	15	NA	TGTGCTAGCAGCTTAGGGGGGCGAGCTGCCGGGGAGCTGTTTTTT	CASSLGGRAAGELFF
once	TRBV5-8	TRBJ2-1	14	NA	TGTGCCAGCAGCTTGGGTCGACTAGGCAATGAGCAGTTCTTC	CASSLGRLGNEQFF
NA	TRBV2	TRBJ2-7	13	NA	TGTGCCAGCACCCCAGACAGCTTCTACGAGCAGTACTTC	CASTPDSFYEQYF
NA	TRBV21-1	TRBJ2-7	12	NA	TGTGCCAGCAGGGGGGCCCTCTACGAGCAGTACTTC	CASRGALYEQYF
NA	TRBV6-1	TRBJ2-7	13	NA	TGTGCCAGCAGTGACGGGACATTCCCCGAGCAGTACTTC	CASSDGTFPEQYF
NA	TRBV15	TRBJ1-3	14	NA	TGTGCCACCAGCAGAGATTATGCAGGAAACACCATATATTTT	CATSRDYAGNTIYF